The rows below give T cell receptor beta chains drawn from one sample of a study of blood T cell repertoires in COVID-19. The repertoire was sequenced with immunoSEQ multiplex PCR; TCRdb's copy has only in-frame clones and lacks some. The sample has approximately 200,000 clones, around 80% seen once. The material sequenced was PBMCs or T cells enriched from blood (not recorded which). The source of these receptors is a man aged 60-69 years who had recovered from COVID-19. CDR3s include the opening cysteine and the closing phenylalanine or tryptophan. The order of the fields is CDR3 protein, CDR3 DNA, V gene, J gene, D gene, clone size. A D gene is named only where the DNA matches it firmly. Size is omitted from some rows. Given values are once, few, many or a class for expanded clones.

cdr3_aa: CASSPRDREYNEQFF
cdr3_nt: TGTGCTAGCAGCCCCCGGGACAGGGAATACAATGAGCAGTTCTTC
v_call: TRBV7-7
j_call: TRBJ2-1
d_call: TRBD1
clone_size: few

cdr3_aa: CASSYRGNQPQHF
cdr3_nt: TGTGCCAGCAGTTATAGGGGAAATCAGCCCCAGCATTTT
v_call: TRBV12-3/TRBV12-4
j_call: TRBJ1-5
d_call: NA
clone_size: NA

cdr3_aa: CASRGGQGEYQPQHF
cdr3_nt: TGTGCCAGCAGGGGGGGACAGGGGGAATACCAGCCCCAGCATTTT
v_call: TRBV2
j_call: TRBJ1-5
d_call: TRBD1
clone_size: NA

cdr3_aa: CASSSRTGVQETQYF
cdr3_nt: TGTGCCAGCAGCTCCCGGACAGGCGTCCAAGAGACCCAGTACTTC
v_call: TRBV7-2
j_call: TRBJ2-5
d_call: TRBD1
clone_size: NA

cdr3_aa: CATSEAGGTGAKNIQYF
cdr3_nt: TGTGCCACCAGTGAGGCGGGGGGCACTGGGGCCAAAAACATTCAGTACTTC
v_call: TRBV24-1
j_call: TRBJ2-4
d_call: TRBD2
clone_size: NA

cdr3_aa: CASGLIGTDTQYF
cdr3_nt: TGTGCTAGTGGTTTGATCGGCACAGATACGCAGTATTTT
v_call: TRBV12-5
j_call: TRBJ2-3
d_call: NA
clone_size: NA

cdr3_aa: CAISDLAGYGYTF
cdr3_nt: TGTGCCATCAGTGACCTGGCTGGCTATGGCTACACCTTC
v_call: TRBV10-3
j_call: TRBJ1-2
d_call: NA
clone_size: NA

cdr3_aa: CASSQVNSNYGYTF
cdr3_nt: TGTGCCAGCAGCCAAGTAAATTCTAACTATGGCTACACCTTC
v_call: TRBV3-1/TRBV3-2
j_call: TRBJ1-2
d_call: NA
clone_size: NA

cdr3_aa: CASSLGTGTYNEQFF
cdr3_nt: TGTGCCAGCAGCTTGGGGACAGGGACCTACAATGAGCAGTTCTTC
v_call: TRBV5-5
j_call: TRBJ2-1
d_call: TRBD1
clone_size: NA

cdr3_aa: CASSQTTLTGGMEKLFF
cdr3_nt: TGTGCCAGCAGCCAAACCACCCTTACAGGGGGTATGGAAAAACTGTTTTTT
v_call: TRBV7-2
j_call: TRBJ1-4
d_call: TRBD1
clone_size: NA

cdr3_aa: CASSQVFGLDTEAFF
cdr3_nt: TGTGCCAGCAGCCAAGTGTTTGGGCTGGACACTGAAGCTTTCTTT
v_call: TRBV4-2
j_call: TRBJ1-1
d_call: NA
clone_size: NA

cdr3_aa: CAAGQGAEAFF
cdr3_nt: TGTGCCGCAGGGCAGGGGGCTGAAGCTTTCTTT
v_call: TRBV6-5
j_call: TRBJ1-1
d_call: TRBD1
clone_size: once

cdr3_aa: CASSSGLRDTEAFF
cdr3_nt: TGTGCCAGCAGTTCGGGACTTAGGGACACTGAAGCTTTCTTT
v_call: TRBV6-5
j_call: TRBJ1-1
d_call: NA
clone_size: NA

cdr3_aa: CASSLLQGGMNTEAFF
cdr3_nt: TGCGCCAGCAGCTTGCTGCAGGGAGGAATGAACACTGAAGCTTTCTTT
v_call: TRBV5-1
j_call: TRBJ1-1
d_call: NA
clone_size: NA

cdr3_aa: CASSSHTPEGGYTF
cdr3_nt: TGTGCCAGCAGCAGTCACACCCCTGAGGGTGGCTACACCTTC
v_call: TRBV5-4
j_call: TRBJ1-2
d_call: NA
clone_size: NA

cdr3_aa: CASRIYITGELFF
cdr3_nt: TGTGCCAGCAGGATTTACATTACCGGGGAGCTGTTTTTT
v_call: TRBV7-9
j_call: TRBJ2-2
d_call: NA
clone_size: NA

cdr3_aa: CSVPGEGEYGYTF
cdr3_nt: TGCAGCGTACCAGGGGAGGGTGAATATGGCTACACCTTC
v_call: TRBV29-1
j_call: TRBJ1-2
d_call: NA
clone_size: once

cdr3_aa: CASSEVRGDEQFF
cdr3_nt: TGTGCCAGTAGTGAAGTGCGGGGGGATGAGCAGTTCTTC
v_call: TRBV19
j_call: TRBJ2-1
d_call: TRBD2
clone_size: NA

cdr3_aa: CASSPTEPPTYTF
cdr3_nt: TGTGCCAGCAGTCCGACGGAGCCCCCGACCTACACCTTC
v_call: TRBV12-3/TRBV12-4
j_call: TRBJ1-2
d_call: NA
clone_size: NA

cdr3_aa: CASTLGGNTIYF
cdr3_nt: TGTGCCAGCACCCTCGGTGGAAACACCATATATTTT
v_call: TRBV11-2
j_call: TRBJ1-3
d_call: NA
clone_size: NA

cdr3_aa: CASSFGTADGYTF
cdr3_nt: TGTGCCAGCAGCTTCGGGACAGCTGATGGCTACACCTTC
v_call: TRBV7-2
j_call: TRBJ1-2
d_call: TRBD1
clone_size: NA

cdr3_aa: CASSYFRQSNYGYTF
cdr3_nt: TGTGCCAGCAGTTACTTCCGACAGTCTAACTATGGCTACACCTTC
v_call: TRBV6-2/TRBV6-3
j_call: TRBJ1-2
d_call: NA
clone_size: once

cdr3_aa: CASSTNRENTEAFF
cdr3_nt: TGTGCCAGCAGTACCAACAGGGAGAACACTGAAGCTTTCTTT
v_call: TRBV28
j_call: TRBJ1-1
d_call: NA
clone_size: NA

cdr3_aa: CASRRTGSEQYF
cdr3_nt: TGTGCCAGTAGAAGGACAGGGAGCGAGCAGTACTTC
v_call: TRBV19
j_call: TRBJ2-7
d_call: TRBD1
clone_size: NA

cdr3_aa: CASSPGDRGSNTQYF
cdr3_nt: TGTGCCAGCAGCCCGGGGGACAGGGGTTCAAATACGCAGTATTTT
v_call: TRBV5-8
j_call: TRBJ2-3
d_call: TRBD1
clone_size: NA

cdr3_aa: CASSQESGNYGYTF
cdr3_nt: TGTGCCAGCAGCCAAGAATCCGGTAACTATGGCTACACCTTC
v_call: TRBV14
j_call: TRBJ1-2
d_call: NA
clone_size: NA

cdr3_aa: CASSLGNRGPGELFF
cdr3_nt: TGTGCCAGCAGCTTAGGAAACAGGGGGCCCGGGGAGCTGTTTTTT
v_call: TRBV11-3
j_call: TRBJ2-2
d_call: TRBD1
clone_size: once

cdr3_aa: CASSPTGGGGTDTQYF
cdr3_nt: TGTGCCAGCAGCCCTACGGGTGGCGGGGGCACAGATACGCAGTATTTT
v_call: TRBV7-8
j_call: TRBJ2-3
d_call: NA
clone_size: NA

cdr3_aa: CASSSGGPGNTIYF
cdr3_nt: TGCGCCAGCAGTTCGGGGGGACCTGGAAACACCATATATTTT
v_call: TRBV5-1
j_call: TRBJ1-3
d_call: NA
clone_size: once

cdr3_aa: CASSRSGQEETQYF
cdr3_nt: TGTGCCAGCAGCCGGTCTGGACAAGAAGAGACCCAGTACTTC
v_call: TRBV3-1/TRBV3-2
j_call: TRBJ2-5
d_call: NA
clone_size: NA

cdr3_aa: CASRPLDRANEKLFF
cdr3_nt: TGTGCCAGCAGACCCTTGGACAGGGCGAATGAAAAACTGTTTTTT
v_call: TRBV27
j_call: TRBJ1-4
d_call: TRBD1
clone_size: NA

cdr3_aa: CASSYSSLGSNYEQYF
cdr3_nt: TGTGCCAGCAGTTACTCGAGTTTGGGCTCAAACTACGAGCAGTACTTC
v_call: TRBV6-5
j_call: TRBJ2-7
d_call: NA
clone_size: NA

cdr3_aa: CASSMGLYTEAFF
cdr3_nt: TGTGCCAGTAGTATGGGACTCTACACTGAAGCTTTCTTT
v_call: TRBV19
j_call: TRBJ1-1
d_call: NA
clone_size: NA

cdr3_aa: CASSPHGTGEGYTF
cdr3_nt: TGTGCCAGCAGCCCACACGGGACAGGGGAAGGCTACACCTTC
v_call: TRBV7-2
j_call: TRBJ1-2
d_call: TRBD1
clone_size: NA

cdr3_aa: CASSLLGGPTDTQYF
cdr3_nt: TGTGCCAGCAGCTTACTCGGGGGGCCCACAGATACGCAGTATTTT
v_call: TRBV11-2
j_call: TRBJ2-3
d_call: NA
clone_size: NA